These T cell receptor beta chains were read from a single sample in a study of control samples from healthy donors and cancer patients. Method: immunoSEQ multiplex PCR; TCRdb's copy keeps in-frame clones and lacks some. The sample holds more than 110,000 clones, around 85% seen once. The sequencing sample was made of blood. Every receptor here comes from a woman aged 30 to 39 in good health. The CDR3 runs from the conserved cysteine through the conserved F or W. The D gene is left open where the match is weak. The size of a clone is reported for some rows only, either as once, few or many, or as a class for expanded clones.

TGTGCCACCAGTGATTCCGAGGGGTTCTATGGCTACACCTTC,CATSDSEGFYGYTF,NA,NA,TRBV24-1,TRBJ1-2
TGTGCCAGCAGCTCGGGGATGGGCACAGGGCGGTTAGACACTGAAGCTTTCTTT,CASSSGMGTGRLDTEAFF,NA,NA,TRBV11-2,TRBJ1-1
TGCGCCAGCTCGGACAGCTCCTATAATTCACCCCTCCACTTT,CASSDSSYNSPLHF,NA,NA,TRBV5-1,TRBJ1-6
TGTGCCAGCAGCTCCCCAAAGGGTGGGACTCTGCCGTTCTTC,CASSSPKGGTLPFF,NA,NA,TRBV11-1,TRBJ2-1
TGTGCCAGCAGCTCGGGACTAGCGGGAGATGGGGATACGCAGTATTTT,CASSSGLAGDGDTQYF,NA,TRBD2,TRBV7-2,TRBJ2-3
TGTGCCACTCTGAGCTCTGGAAACACCATATATTTT,CATLSSGNTIYF,NA,NA,TRBV19,TRBJ1-3
TGTGCCAGTAGCAACTCCCGACGGGACAGGGGAGGAGCTTTCTTT,CASSNSRRDRGGAFF,NA,TRBD1,TRBV19,TRBJ1-1
TGTGCCAGCACTTTACCCGGGACGAGCTCCTACAATGAGCAGTTCTTC,CASTLPGTSSYNEQFF,NA,NA,TRBV6-6,TRBJ2-1
TGTGCCAGCAGCTTACCTCTTCGAAGGAAAGCCTACGAGCAGTACTTC,CASSLPLRRKAYEQYF,NA,NA,TRBV7-8,TRBJ2-7
TGTGCCCGGAGGGGGAGCTCCTACGAGCAGTACTTC,CARRGSSYEQYF,NA,NA,TRBV30,TRBJ2-7
TGTGCCAGCAGTGACATGTGGGACAGCTCCTTCGCGCAGTATTTT,CASSDMWDSSFAQYF,once,TRBD1,TRBV25-1,TRBJ2-3
TGTGCCAGCTCACCTCGGACAGGGGCGATCACAGATACGCAGTATTTT,CASSPRTGAITDTQYF,NA,TRBD1,TRBV18,TRBJ2-3
TGTGCCACCAGCAGAGAGGGCCCGCGATCTGGAAACACCATATATTTT,CATSREGPRSGNTIYF,few,NA,TRBV15,TRBJ1-3
TGTGCCTGGAGGTCCCATGTAGCGGATACGCAGTATTTT,CAWRSHVADTQYF,NA,NA,TRBV30,TRBJ2-3
TGCGCCAGCAGCCTAGGGACTAGCGGGAGGTCGGCCCAAGAGACCCAGTACTTC,CASSLGTSGRSAQETQYF,NA,TRBD2,TRBV5-1,TRBJ2-5
TGTGCCAGCAGCTTAGAAGGGACAGGGGGACGCACAGATACGCAGTATTTT,CASSLEGTGGRTDTQYF,NA,TRBD1,TRBV11-3,TRBJ2-3
TGTGCCAGCAGCCCGGAGGGACGGGCTAACTATGGCTACACCTTC,CASSPEGRANYGYTF,once,NA,TRBV5-6,TRBJ1-2
TGCGCCAGCAGCTTGGGTAGCGGGAGTCTCGGGGAGACCCAGTACTTC,CASSLGSGSLGETQYF,NA,TRBD2,TRBV5-1,TRBJ2-5
TGTGCCAGCAGTCACTATCCCGGGGAGCTGTTTTTT,CASSHYPGELFF,NA,NA,TRBV6-5,TRBJ2-2
TGTGCCAGCAGCCAAGCCGCGATCGATGGCTACACCTTC,CASSQAAIDGYTF,NA,NA,TRBV3-1/TRBV3-2,TRBJ1-2
TGTGCCTGGGGTGGGACCCAAGAGACCCAGTACTTC,CAWGGTQETQYF,once,NA,TRBV30,TRBJ2-5
TGCGCCAGCAGCCAAGGGGGGAGCTCTGGAAACACCATATATTTT,CASSQGGSSGNTIYF,NA,NA,TRBV5-1,TRBJ1-3
TGCGCCAGCAGCTTGGACCTGACCTACAATGAGCAGTTCTTC,CASSLDLTYNEQFF,NA,NA,TRBV5-1,TRBJ2-1
TGCAGCGTTAGTTCGACTGGAAACACCATATATTTT,CSVSSTGNTIYF,NA,NA,TRBV29-1,TRBJ1-3
TGTGCCAGCAGCATCCGACAGGGCCCCTACGAGCAGTACTTC,CASSIRQGPYEQYF,NA,TRBD1,TRBV3-1/TRBV3-2,TRBJ2-7
TGTGCCACCAGCGGGAGTCCACGAGGAACGCAGTATTTT,CATSGSPRGTQYF,NA,NA,TRBV24-1,TRBJ2-3
TGTGCCAGCTCACCACGGTCTAGCGGGATCACTGACGCAGATACGCAGTATTTT,CASSPRSSGITDADTQYF,NA,TRBD2,TRBV18,TRBJ2-3
TGTGCCAGCAGCTTATCCATAATGAGCGGGAGGGCCATAGAGACCCAGTACTTC,CASSLSIMSGRAIETQYF,NA,TRBD2,TRBV5-8,TRBJ2-5
TGTGCCAGCTCACCACGTAACAGGGACCAAGAGACCCAGTACTTC,CASSPRNRDQETQYF,NA,NA,TRBV18,TRBJ2-5
TGTGCCAGCAGTGTTACTAGCGGGCCTACCCTGTCCTACGAGCAGTACTTC,CASSVTSGPTLSYEQYF,NA,TRBD2,TRBV2,TRBJ2-7
TGTGCCACCAGCAGAGTAGGAGGGGAGGAGACCCAGTACTTC,CATSRVGGEETQYF,NA,NA,TRBV15,TRBJ2-5
TGTGCCAGCAGCTTAGGTAGGACGGCGAACACCGGGGAGCTGTTTTTT,CASSLGRTANTGELFF,NA,NA,TRBV7-3,TRBJ2-2
TGTGCCAGCACCCGAACAGGGGCCAGCTCCTACGAGCAGTACTTC,CASTRTGASSYEQYF,NA,TRBD1,TRBV28,TRBJ2-7
TGTGCCAGCAGCTTAGGCGGGGAGAACACTGAAGCTTTCTTT,CASSLGGENTEAFF,NA,NA,TRBV7-9,TRBJ1-1
TGCGCCAGCAGCTTGGTGGGAGATACGCAGTATTTT,CASSLVGDTQYF,NA,NA,TRBV5-1,TRBJ2-3
TGCGCCAGCAGGGACAGGGGGATCATGAACACTGAAGCTTTCTTT,CASRDRGIMNTEAFF,few,TRBD1,TRBV5-1,TRBJ1-1
TGTGCCAGTAGTGCCAACCTAGCGGGAGAGACCCAGTACTTC,CASSANLAGETQYF,NA,TRBD2,TRBV19,TRBJ2-5
TGCGCCAGCGGGAACGGTGTGAGTGACGAGCAGTACTTC,CASGNGVSDEQYF,NA,NA,TRBV5-1,TRBJ2-7
TGTGCCAGCAGTCCGCGAGGGGGCTACGAGCAGTACTTC,CASSPRGGYEQYF,NA,NA,TRBV27,TRBJ2-7
TGTGCCAGCTCACCACAGGCATGGGGCTACACCTTC,CASSPQAWGYTF,NA,NA,TRBV18,TRBJ1-2
TGTGCCAGCAGCAATCACCGTGGCAGGGGGCTTAATGAGCAGTTCTTC,CASSNHRGRGLNEQFF,NA,NA,TRBV21-1,TRBJ2-1
TGTGCCAGCAGCCCCCGGGGAGGTCAGCCCCAGCATTTT,CASSPRGGQPQHF,NA,NA,TRBV4-2,TRBJ1-5
TGTGCCAGCAGTTTACGGGGGCAAGAGACCCAGTACTTC,CASSLRGQETQYF,NA,NA,TRBV12-3/TRBV12-4,TRBJ2-5
TGTGCCAGCTACCGGGGACCCCTTACATACGAGCAGTACTTC,CASYRGPLTYEQYF,NA,NA,TRBV2,TRBJ2-7
TGTGCCAGCTCACCGGGACACCAGGAGGGTGGAAACACCATATATTTT,CASSPGHQEGGNTIYF,NA,NA,TRBV18,TRBJ1-3